The T cell receptor beta chain under discussion was sequenced for a study of blood T cell repertoires in COVID-19. Study-level information: Donors in the United States, Italy and Spain gave samples during acute or convalescent COVID-19. The analysed material was cDNA or gDNA that came from T cells, B-cell-depleted T cells, or PBMCs.

Study processing details: Amplification of reference gene primers provided the estimated nucleated cell counts. Generated by immunoSEQ multiplex PCR, the TCRdb table keeps only in-frame clones and is missing some. V, J and clone size derive from that table, while D and trimming were established from the DNA sequence. This sample has roughly 120,000 clones, with about 85% found just once. CDR1 and CDR2 from the germline V gene are SGHAT and FQNNGV. V was shortened by 3 bases and J by 4 bases, with 6 bases between the two germline ends. This CDR3 comprises 12 residues. This sequence joins TRBV11-2 and TRBJ1-2; no clear D gene. The sample comprised peripheral blood. This sequence was found in a human donor in a cohort sampled during active COVID-19. The CDR3 spells CASSFEGYGYTF. DNA of the CDR3: TGTGCCAGCAGCTTTGAGGGCTATGGCTACACCTTC.